These 24 T cell receptor beta chains were all obtained from the same sample, sequenced in a study of T cell responses to AZD1222 COVID-19 vaccine. Some clones are missing from TCRdb's copy, which holds only in-frame ones; the method was immunoSEQ multiplex PCR. The sample consists of about 120,000 clones, around 90% of them appearing once. The source material was peripheral blood, sampled 28 days after the second dose of the MenACWY control vaccine. The receptors were gathered from an adult who received the MenACWY meningococcal vaccine as a control.

CDR3 protein: CASSLRGSRTGELFF. CDR3 coding DNA: TGTGCCAGCAGTTTAAGAGGGAGTAGGACCGGGGAGCTGTTTTTT. This chain uses TRBV28 with TRBJ2-2; TRBD2 might be the D (5 bases). V was shortened by 2 bases and J by 5 bases, with 12 bases between the two germline ends. This CDR3 spans 15 amino acids. Germline CDR1 MDHEN, CDR2 SYDVKM.

J is TRBJ1-1 and V is TRBV4-1; 12 bases map to TRBD1. There are 21 residues in the CDR3. Germline loops: CDR1 MGHRA, CDR2 YSYEKL. The ends lost 0 bases at V and 1 base at J; junction bases unmatched: 15. CDR3 sequence reads: CASSQEDSLAGTGGENTEAFF. The CDR3 DNA is TGCGCCAGCAGCCAAGAGGATTCCCTTGCCGGGACAGGGGGCGAGAACACTGAAGCTTTCTTT.

This chain joins TRBV12-3 or TRBV12-4 and TRBJ2-3; D unclear. V shed 5 bases and J shed 10 bases, with 10 bases lying between them. The CDR3 consists of 11 residues. The CDR3 region has the DNA TGTGCCAGCAGTCCCGGTGGAGCGCAGTATTTT. Translating gives CASSPGGAQYF.

The chain carries TRBV28 and TRBJ2-5; D ambiguous. This CDR3 is 14 amino acids long. Germline loops: CDR1 MDHEN, CDR2 SYDVKM. V lost 7 bases and J 1 base, leaving 13 bases between the germline ends. The CDR3 spells CASTAVGSQETQYF. The CDR3 bases are TGTGCCAGCACCGCAGTCGGCAGCCAAGAGACCCAGTACTTC.

The chain carries TRBV5-1 and TRBJ2-1; 12 positions match TRBD2. The CDR3 sequence is 19 residues long. Per the germline V gene, CDR1 is SGHRS and CDR2 is YFSETQ. The J segment lost 1 base and the V segment lost 3 bases, leaving 11 bases of the junction unmatched. The CDR3 loop reads CASSWTSGIPPVSYNEQFF. The CDR3 DNA reads as TGCGCCAGCAGCTGGACTAGCGGGATCCCCCCGGTGTCCTACAATGAGCAGTTCTTC.

The chain carries TRBV19 and TRBJ1-3; 8 bases are a match to TRBD1. The CDR3 is 17 amino acids. V lost 5 bases and J lost 4; bases outside the gene matches: 13. The germline V gene encodes CDR1 LNHDA and CDR2 SQIVND (reference sequence). The CDR3 DNA is TGTGCCAGTAGTTCCCCACTTGGGACAGGTGGGGGAAACACCATATATTTT. Translating gives CASSSPLGTGGGNTIYF.

The CDR3 sequence: CASSLPRTVGLDNEQFF. The CDR3 nucleotides read TGTGCCAGCAGCTTACCTCGGACGGTCGGTCTTGACAATGAGCAGTTCTTC. This chain connects TRBV7-9 to TRBJ2-1, with no clear D. Per germline, CDR1 SEHNR and CDR2 FQNEAQ (reference sequence). This CDR3 spans 17 amino acids. V lost 2 bases to trimming and J lost 5 bases, with 19 bases between them.

V and J are TRBV28 and TRBJ2-1; possible D gene TRBD2, 5 bases. V lost 6 bases, J lost 8 bases, and 17 bases lay in between. This CDR3 has 14 amino acids. Germline values: CDR1 MDHEN, CDR2 SYDVKM. CDR3 sequence: CASRRARYQDEQFF. Here the CDR3 DNA reads TGTGCCAGCAGGAGGGCCAGATATCAGGATGAGCAGTTCTTC.

The chain links TRBV3-1 (or the pseudogene TRBV3-2) to TRBJ2-1; 12 bases are a match to TRBD2. Looked up from germline, CDR1 is LGHDT and CDR2 is YNNKEL (reference sequence). V lost 3 bases, J lost 4 bases, and 4 bases stayed unmatched. The CDR3 is made up of 16 amino acids. The CDR3 bases are TGTGCCAGCAGCCACCCCGGACTAGCGGGGTACAATGAGCAGTTCTTC. Amino acid sequence: CASSHPGLAGYNEQFF.

The chain carries TRBV27 and TRBJ2-5, with 11 bases fitting TRBD2. The CDR3 is 19 residues long. V was pared by 2 bases and J by 1 base, with 12 bases of the junction left unmatched. Germline CDR1 and CDR2: MNHEY and SMNVEV (reference sequence). CDR3 loop: CASSLSGVLAGGLQETQYF. The CDR3 DNA reads TGTGCCAGCAGTTTAAGTGGGGTTTTAGCGGGAGGGCTCCAAGAGACCCAGTACTTC.

The genes are TRBV6-5 and TRBJ1-4, with TRBD1 matching over 7 bases. Germline V gene lookup returns CDR1 MNHEY and CDR2 SVGAGI. Germline trimming cut 10 bases from V and 6 bases from J; bases unmatched to any gene: 8. This CDR3 comprises 13 residues. The CDR3 sequence is CATGTASHEKLFF. The CDR3 region has the DNA TGTGCCACCGGGACAGCGAGCCATGAAAAACTGTTTTTT.

The rearrangement joins TRBV29-1 to TRBJ2-2; 13 nucleotides match TRBD2. With V trimmed by 7 bases and J by 0 bases, 8 bases remained unmatched. Germline V gene lookup returns CDR1 SQVTM and CDR2 ANQGSEA. This CDR3 contains 17 residues. The CDR3: CSATGLAGTSNTGELFF. The CDR3, as DNA: TGCAGCGCTACGGGACTAGCGGGAACCTCGAACACCGGGGAGCTGTTTTTT.

The rearrangement joins TRBV19 to TRBJ1-2; D not resolved. Trimming removed 7 bases at V and 2 bases at J, with 11 bases between. The CDR3 has 13 residues. The germline V gene encodes CDR1 LNHDA and CDR2 SQIVND (reference sequence). The CDR3 spells CASTPTLNYGYTF. CDR3 DNA sequence: TGTGCCAGTACTCCGACACTAAACTATGGCTACACCTTC. The variable domain in full, with the rest retrieved from reference TRBV19 and TRBJ1-2, is DGGITQSPKYLFRKEGQNVTLSCEQNLNHDAMYWYRQDPGQGLRLIYYSQIVNDFQKGDIAEGYSVSREKKESFPLTVTSAQKNPTAFYLCASTPTLNYGYTFGSGTRLTVV.

The CDR3 DNA reads as TGTGCCAGCAGCTTAGACGGGACAGGGGATCAGCCCCAGCATTTT. Its protein product is CASSLDGTGDQPQHF. J is TRBJ1-5 and V is TRBV7-2; the match to TRBD1 covers 10 bases. The ends lost 1 base at V and 5 bases at J; junction bases unmatched: 2. Germline V CDR1 and CDR2: SGHTA, FQGNSA. This CDR3 is 15 amino acids long. Complete variable domain (other parts from reference TRBV7-2 and TRBJ1-5): GAGVSQSPSNKVTEKGKDVELRCDPISGHTALYWYRQSLGQGLEFLIYFQGNSAPDKSGLPSDRFSAERTGGSVSTLTIQRTQQEDSAVYLCASSLDGTGDQPQHFGDGTRLSIL.

This chain connects TRBV28 to TRBJ2-7; D not certain. CDR3 size: 13 residues. Germline V gene data show CDR1 as MDHEN and CDR2 as SYDVKM. Trimming took 4 bases from V and 3 from J, leaving 10 bases between them. DNA for the CDR3: TGTGCCAGCAGTTCGACAAACAACTACGAGCAGTACTTC. Protein product: CASSSTNNYEQYF. Looking up the rest from reference TRBV28 and TRBJ2-7 gives the full variable domain: DVKVTQSSRYLVKRTGEKVFLECVQDMDHENMFWYRQDPGLGLRLIYFSYDVKMKEKGDIPEGYSVSREKKERFSLILESASTNQTSMYLCASSSTNNYEQYFGPGTRLTVT.

DNA for the CDR3: TGTGCCAGCAGTAATGGACTGTCGGCGGCGGTC. Translated: CASSNGLSAAV. V gene TRBV27 combines with J gene TRBJ2-7; D may be TRBD2 (5 bases). Germline V gene data show CDR1 as MNHEY and CDR2 as SMNVEV (reference sequence). The CDR3 consists of 11 residues.

The CDR3 reads CATSRDSLGREANYGYTF. CDR3 coding DNA: TGTGCCACCAGCAGAGATTCTTTAGGGCGAGAAGCTAACTATGGCTACACCTTC. The chain is built from TRBV15 and TRBJ1-2; no reliable D call. Germline-derived CDR1 and CDR2 are LNHNV and YYDKDF (reference sequence). Deletions cut 0 bases from V and 0 bases from J, with 17 bases between. The CDR3 runs 18 residues.

V and J are TRBV19 and TRBJ2-1; 11 bases are a match to TRBD2. V lost 2 bases to trimming and J lost 7 bases; unmatched junction nucleotides: 10. CDR1 and CDR2 (germline): LNHDA, SQIVND (reference sequence). The CDR3 sequence is 17 residues long. CDR3 in amino acids: CASSILSGRAYGNEQFF. The CDR3 bases are TGTGCCAGTAGTATACTTAGCGGGAGGGCATATGGTAATGAGCAGTTCTTC.

V and J are TRBV4-2 and TRBJ2-5; TRBD2 matches at 13 bases. J gave up 4 bases and V 0 bases, and 5 bases lay outside the gene matches. CDR3 length equals 17 residues. The germline gives CDR1 LGHNA, CDR2 YNFKEQ. The CDR3 protein is CASSQEPTSGGRETQYF. The CDR3 DNA follows: TGTGCCAGCAGCCAAGAGCCGACTAGCGGGGGGCGAGAGACCCAGTACTTC.

The genes are TRBV6-5 and TRBJ2-3; no clear D. The V gene lost 4 bases and the J gene lost 2 bases, with 4 bases spanning the gap. Germline lookup yields CDR1 MNHEY and CDR2 SVGAGI. The CDR3 is 12 residues long. The DNA for the CDR3 is TGTGCCAGCAGTTCTTACACAGATACGCAGTATTTT. Protein sequence: CASSSYTDTQYF.

The J gene is TRBJ2-3, the V gene TRBV24-1; D unclear. The CDR3 has 14 amino acids. The V end was cut by 1 base, the J end by 2 bases, with 6 bases between. Germline CDR1 is KGHDR and CDR2 is SFDVKD. The CDR3 DNA follows: TGTGCCACCAGTGATTTTCCGGACACAGATACGCAGTATTTT. Its translation: CATSDFPDTDTQYF.

The V gene is TRBV7-2, the J gene TRBJ2-7; 10 bases map to TRBD2. This CDR3 has 15 amino acids. Unmatched junction bases numbered 4, after V lost 3 bases and J lost 2 bases. The germline V gene has CDR1 SGHTA and CDR2 FQGNSA. The CDR3 loop reads CASSFWTSGPYEQYF. The CDR3 DNA follows: TGTGCCAGCAGCTTTTGGACTAGCGGACCCTACGAGCAGTACTTC.

This clone was observed once. This chain joins TRBV28 and TRBJ1-6; 9 bases agree with TRBD1. The junction had 8 bases not matched to a gene; V was cut back by 9 bases and J by 2 bases. This CDR3 has 16 amino acids. Germline V gene data show CDR1 as MDHEN and CDR2 as SYDVKM. The CDR3 DNA reads TGTGCCAGTGAATCCGGGACAGGGACCTATAATTCACCCCTCCACTTT. This translates into CASESGTGTYNSPLHF. Drawing the rest from reference TRBV28 and TRBJ1-6, the complete variable domain is DVKVTQSSRYLVKRTGEKVFLECVQDMDHENMFWYRQDPGLGLRLIYFSYDVKMKEKGDIPEGYSVSREKKERFSLILESASTNQTSMYLCASESGTGTYNSPLHFGNGTRLTVT.

The chain uses TRBV6-5 and TRBJ2-1; no clear D. The germline V gene encodes CDR1 MNHEY and CDR2 SVGAGI. V was shortened by 6 bases and J by 0 bases, with 6 bases between the two germline ends. The CDR3 is made up of 13 amino acids. CDR3 sequence reads: CASSPSSYNEQFF. The CDR3 nucleotides read TGTGCCAGCAGCCCCTCCTCCTACAATGAGCAGTTCTTC.